Below are 29 T cell receptor beta chains sequenced from a single sample in a study of tumor and adjacent non-tumor tissue in lung cancer. A modified ARM-PCR protocol with three rounds of nested PCR amplified TCRbeta. TCRdb itself ran the multiplex PCR reads through MiXCR, one entry per CDR3 protein. This table has some 78,000 distinct CDR3 sequences, 80% to 85% appearing once. RNA was extracted from bulk tissue without any cell sorting. The sequencing sample was made of lung tumor tissue. The source of these receptors is a woman aged 50 to 65 with non-small cell lung cancer.

Note on this clonotype: The missing conserved phenylalanine or tryptophan at the end of this CDR3 makes a read error likely. V gene TRBV2 combines with J gene TRBJ2-7, with D unresolved. Germline lookup yields CDR1 SNHLY and CDR2 FYNNEI. The CDR3 totals 11 residues. Trimming left V 8 bases short and J 4 bases short, with 9 bases between. CDR3: CASLTHYEQYL. In nucleotides, the CDR3 is TGTGCCAGCCTGACACATTACGAGCAGTACTTA.

This clonotype has a handful of counts. No conserved phenylalanine or tryptophan is present at the end of the CDR3, so a read error is the likely explanation. The limits of the CDR3 on the DNA are not certain, so only TCRdb's listed CDR3 is given. The CDR3 spells CSARWTSNEHFL. The chain joins TRBV20-1 to TRBJ2-1; the table calls TRBD2, which could not be checked here. Germline V gene sequence: CDR1 DFQATT, CDR2 SNEGSKA (reference sequence). Both ends counted, the CDR3 spans 12 residues.

This chain links TRBV12-3 or TRBV12-4 with TRBJ2-7; D call uncertain. The CDR3 is 14 residues long. The V and J ends lost 7 bases and 13 bases respectively, with 26 bases between them. CDR3 coding DNA: TGTGCCAGCACTTTGGGAAGTTACGCCTACGACCAATACTTC. As protein: CASTLGSYAYDQYF.

To note about this clonotype: Likely a read error: the CDR3 ends without its conserved phenylalanine or tryptophan. V usage is TRBV5-6 and J usage is TRBJ2-1, with TRBD2 matching over 9 bases. V lost 8 bases, J lost 4 bases, and 10 bases stayed unmatched. From germline, CDR1 is SGHDT and CDR2 YYEEEE. The CDR3 is 15 amino acids. The CDR3 DNA follows: TGTGCCAGTCGTCCGAGCGGGAGGAGTTACAATGAGCAGTTCTCC. This codes for CASRPSGRSYNEQFS.

This rearrangement joins TRBV6-2 or TRBV6-3 to TRBJ2-1, with D unresolved. Germline V gene sequence: CDR1 MNHEY, CDR2 SVGEGT. Trimming took 6 bases from V and 12 from J, leaving 27 bases between them. The CDR3 loop spans 16 amino acids. This chain's CDR3 is CASSRAWPSSYSGQFF. Written as DNA, the CDR3 is TGTGCCAGCAGCCGTGCGTGGCCGAGCTCATACAGTGGGCAGTTCTTC.

This clonotype showed up just once. A read error may account for a junction end that differs from germline. The genes are TRBV6-2 or TRBV6-3 and TRBJ2-4; D assignment may be TRBD1 or TRBD2 (6 bases each). CDR1 and CDR2 from the germline V gene are MNHEY and SVGEGT. The CDR3 covers 13 residues. The CDR3, as DNA: TGTACCAGGGGAGGACAGCACCTAAACATTCAGTACTTC. Its protein product is CTRGGQHLNIQYF.

The chain is built from TRBV6-1 and TRBJ1-4; no clear D gene. The CDR3 contains 14 residues. Germline V CDR1 and CDR2: MNHNS, SASEGT. This chain's CDR3 is CASSEVGTNEKLFF. DNA of the CDR3: TGTGCTAGTAGCGAGGTGGGGACTAATGAAAAACTGTTTTTT.

To note about this clonotype: In this CDR3 the conserved last residue, phenylalanine or tryptophan, is missing, so a read error is likely. V is TRBV20-1 and J is TRBJ2-7; tentatively, D is TRBD2 (6 bases). Germline CDR1 is DFQATT and CDR2 is SNEGSKA (reference sequence). Between the trimmed V and J ends, which lost 5 bases and 2 bases, there was a span of 13 bases. The CDR3 covers 13 residues. The CDR3 sequence is CSAHSSGPYEQYL. The CDR3 nucleotides are TGCAGTGCTCATAGTAGCGGCCCCTACGAGCAGTACTTA.

This clonotype was seen many times. The rearrangement uses TRBV24-1 and TRBJ1-2, with D perhaps matching TRBD1 (5 bases). The CDR3 has 14 residues. Germline CDR1 is KGHDR and CDR2 is SFDVKD. V was shortened by 9 bases and J by 4 bases, with 17 bases between the two germline ends. The CDR3 bases are TGTGCCACCGCTCAAGGACAAGGCCCCTATGGCTACACCTTC. It yields the protein CATAQGQGPYGYTF.

About this clonotype itself: A read error may produce the germline difference seen at one junction end. J is TRBJ2-1 and V is TRBV11-2; D possibly corresponds to TRBD1 (5 bases). This CDR3 has 12 amino acids. CDR1 and CDR2 (germline): SGHAT, FQNNGV. The CDR3 is CANSSSPTWGLF. In DNA, the CDR3 is TGTGCCAACAGCTCTAGTCCCACATGGGGCCTCTTC.

In this sample, this clonotype turned up a few times. At one boundary the junction diverges from the germline segment, which might be a read error. The chain combines TRBV20-1 with TRBJ2-3; tentative D call: TRBD2 (6 bases). Germline CDR1 and CDR2: DFQATT and SNEGSKA (reference sequence). The length of the CDR3 is 15 residues. CDR3 sequence reads: CSASPNGGVTVTQYF. Written as DNA, the CDR3 is TGCAGTGCAAGCCCTAACGGAGGGGTCACAGTTACGCAGTATTTT.

This chain joins TRBV11-3 and TRBJ2-2; D possibly corresponds to TRBD1 (5 bases). This CDR3 region has 15 residues. V was cut by 3 bases and J by 1 base, with 9 bases left in between. CDR1 and CDR2 from the germline V gene are SGHNT and YENEEA. The CDR3 DNA sequence: TGTGCCAGCAGCTTGACAGACAGGAACACCGGGGAGCTGTTTTTT. It translates to CASSLTDRNTGELFF. The variable domain in full, with the rest retrieved from reference TRBV11-3 and TRBJ2-2, is EAGVVQSPRYKIIEKKQPVAFWCNPISGHNTLYWYLQNLGQGPELLIRYENEEAVDDSQLPKDRFSAERLKGVDSTLKIQPAELGDSAVYLCASSLTDRNTGELFFGEGSRLTVL.

With respect to this clonotype: One junction end does not reproduce the germline sequence, and a read error may be involved. The chain recombines TRBV4-3 with TRBJ2-7; 9 nucleotides agree with TRBD2. Germline values: CDR1 LGHNA, CDR2 YSLEER. This CDR3 region has 17 residues. In nucleotides, the CDR3 is TGCGCCAGCTGCCAAGATTTTACGGCTAGCGGGAACTACGAGCAGTACTTC. Translating gives CASCQDFTASGNYEQYF.

For this clonotype: A junction end diverges from the germline sequence, so it may reflect a read error. In DNA form, the CDR3 reads TGTGCCAGTAGCCGATCTACAGGGGGCGGTCAGCGCCTGCATTTT. Residues: CASSRSTGGGQRLHF. The chain couples TRBV4-2 to TRBJ1-5, with TRBD1 matching 9 bases. CDR3 length equals 15 residues. Germline CDR1 LGHNA, CDR2 YNFKEQ.

Notes on this clonotype: At one boundary the junction diverges from the germline segment, which might be a read error. The V call is TRBV5-6, the J call TRBJ2-7; 10 nucleotides match TRBD1. This CDR3 is built from 15 residues. Germline CDR1 and CDR2: SGHDT and YYEEEE. CDR3 in DNA: TGTGCCGGCAGCCACCGACAGGGGGCGCGGTACGAGCAATACTTC. Its translation is CAGSHRQGARYEQYF.

Note on this clonotype: The CDR3 does not close with the conserved phenylalanine or tryptophan, likely indicating a read error. The CDR3 bases are TGTGCCAGCAGCCGAGGGTGGGGTTACAATGAGCAGTTCTCC. Translating it yields CASSRGWGYNEQFS. The chain carries TRBV7-2 and TRBJ2-1, with D perhaps TRBD2 (5 bases). CDR1 is SGHTA, CDR2 FQGNSA, per germline. V was cut by 5 bases and J by 4 bases, with 12 bases left in between. This CDR3 contains 14 residues.

Details on this clonotype: The CDR3 does not close with the conserved phenylalanine or tryptophan, likely indicating a read error. No DNA is shown, since the ends of the CDR3 on it are uncertain; the CDR3 is the one TCRdb lists. The chain employs TRBV20-1 and TRBJ1-2; TRBD1 is taken as the D call from the table, unchecked against the DNA. Germline-derived CDR1 and CDR2 are DFQATT and SNEGSKA (reference sequence). The length of the CDR3 is 14 amino acids, counting both ends. The CDR3 is CSASPHGQGGGYTY.

Regarding this clonotype: A junction boundary mismatches the germline segment, possibly from a read error. The chain links TRBV6-1 to TRBJ2-3; no clear D. The CDR3 is 17 residues long. The germline CDR1 and CDR2 sequences are MNHNS and SASEGT. CDR3 loop: CVSSKRWVTELTDTQYF. In DNA, the CDR3 is TGTGTCAGCAGTAAGCGTTGGGTGACCGAACTAACAGATACGCAGTATTTT.

This chain joins TRBV28 and TRBJ1-1; D is ambiguous. The V end lost 5 bases, the J end lost 7 bases, and 8 bases lay between the germline ends. Germline V gives CDR1 MDHEN, CDR2 SYDVKM. This CDR3 has 11 amino acids. CDR3: CASSREIEAFF. In nucleotides, the CDR3 is TGTGCCAGCAGTAGGGAGATTGAAGCTTTCTTT. The entire variable domain, with the rest obtained from reference TRBV28 and TRBJ1-1, is as follows: DVKVTQSSRYLVKRTGEKVFLECVQDMDHENMFWYRQDPGLGLRLIYFSYDVKMKEKGDIPEGYSVSREKKERFSLILESASTNQTSMYLCASSREIEAFFGQGTRLTVV.

The gene calls are TRBV12-3 or TRBV12-4 and TRBJ2-1, with D possibly being TRBD2 (6 bases). CDR3 size: 18 residues. The germline V and J ends were trimmed by 9 bases and 2 bases, with 26 bases remaining between them. DNA for the CDR3: TGTGCCAGTAGTCGGCCCCCCAAAGCGGGCGAGACCTACAATGAGCAGTTCTTC. Translating it yields CASSRPPKAGETYNEQFF.

Comments on this clonotype: The junction does not match germline at one end; this may be a read error. This chain links TRBV29-1 with TRBJ2-3; D possibly corresponds to TRBD1 (5 bases). This CDR3 spans 14 amino acids. Looked up from germline, CDR1 is SQVTM and CDR2 is ANQGSEA. The DNA of the CDR3 is TGCAGCGCGAGGACAAGGCTTCTCACAGATATGCAGTATTTT. This translates into CSARTRLLTDMQYF.

Note on this clonotype: Germline and junction disagree at one end, which may indicate a read error. This sequence joins TRBV6-5 and TRBJ1-6, with 9 positions matching TRBD1. From germline, CDR1 is MNHEY and CDR2 SVGAGI. The CDR3 covers 14 residues. In DNA form, the CDR3 reads TGTGCCAGCAGACTACAGGGGGCCAATTCGCCCTTCCGCTTT. Protein sequence: CASRLQGANSPFRF.

As regards this clonotype: A junction boundary mismatches the germline segment, possibly from a read error. The genes are TRBV10-3 and TRBJ1-2; 7 nucleotides match TRBD1. The germline CDR1 and CDR2 sequences are ENHRY and SYGVKD. The CDR3 loop spans 16 amino acids. The CDR3 sequence is CAISDRTGREHYAYTF. Here the CDR3 DNA reads TGTGCCATCAGTGACCGGACAGGACGAGAACATTATGCCTACACCTTC.

About this clonotype: Mismatch with germline at one junction end may stem from a read error. V is TRBV6-7 and J is TRBJ1-4; TRBD1 is a possible D gene (6 bases). TRBV6-7 counts as an open reading frame of uncertain function. The CDR3 runs 16 residues. This CDR3 reads CVSSSRGRPTNEKLFF. The CDR3 DNA sequence: TGTGTCAGCAGTTCCAGGGGACGACCAACTAATGAAAAATTGTTTTTT.

This clonotype was detected only once. The chain carries TRBV20-1 and TRBJ1-5, with 7 bases that match TRBD1. Germline values: CDR1 DFQATT, CDR2 SNEGSKA (reference sequence). Germline trimming cut 7 bases from V and 2 bases from J; bases unmatched to any gene: 17. The CDR3 loop spans 17 amino acids. The CDR3 region is CSVLFAGGMGGNQPQHF. CDR3 sequence (DNA): TGCAGTGTCCTATTCGCAGGGGGAATGGGGGGCAATCAGCCCCAGCATTTT.

Concerning this clonotype itself: A read error may be the cause here, since a much bigger clone is one base away. The V gene is TRBV29-1, the J gene TRBJ2-5; TRBD2 matches at 9 bases. CDR3 length: 15 residues. Germline values: CDR1 SQVTM, CDR2 ANQGSEA. Trimming took 5 bases from V and 4 from J; bases not matched to a gene: 11. In nucleotides, the CDR3 is TGCAGCGTTCAGTTAGCGGGAGACTTCCGAGAGACCCAGTACTTC. Its translation is CSVQLAGDFRETQYF.

This clonotype was found many times. V usage is TRBV28 and J usage is TRBJ2-5; no clear D gene. The V end was cut by 7 bases, the J end by 7 bases, with 10 bases between. The CDR3 has 11 residues. Germline CDR1 is MDHEN and CDR2 is SYDVKM. For the CDR3, the DNA is TGTGCCAGCACATACGGCGGGACCCAGTACTTC. The encoded protein is CASTYGGTQYF.

This clonotype is medium-sized within its sample. The chain uses TRBV20-1 and TRBJ2-5, with D tentatively TRBD1 (5 bases). CDR1 and CDR2 from the germline V gene are DFQATT and SNEGSKA (reference sequence). CDR3 length: 17 amino acids. Trimming removed 0 bases at V and 1 base at J, with 18 bases between. This CDR3 is CSARDLQGIGVQETQYF. The CDR3 DNA reads TGCAGTGCTAGAGATCTTCAGGGTATTGGGGTCCAAGAGACCCAGTACTTC.

The genes are TRBV12-3 or TRBV12-4 and TRBJ2-2; no reliable D call. The CDR3 sequence is 11 residues long. Trimming cost V 7 bases and J 8 bases, with 8 bases left between them. This CDR3 is CASNFPGELFF. DNA for the CDR3: TGTGCCAGCAATTTCCCAGGGGAGCTGTTTTTT.